The text below deals with one T cell receptor beta chain. The data were taken from a study of blood T cell repertoires in COVID-19. Study overall: Samples representing acute and convalescent COVID-19 were sourced from the United States, Italy and Spain.

Clones were sequenced by immunoSEQ multiplex PCR, and TCRdb holds only the in-frame ones, with some missing. The sample includes 150,000 to 170,000 clones, approximately 85% seen only once; the top ten take roughly 0.62%. The CDR3 has 15 residues. Seattle participants joined during active infection and were tracked over time. This clonotype originated in a man between 60 and 75 years old with COVID-19, enrolled during active disease. The chain combines TRBV21-1 with TRBJ2-5; the table's D call, TRBD2, was not checked against the DNA. TRBV21-1 is reported as a pseudogene. Material for sequencing was peripheral blood. The CDR3: CASSIRGLVEETQYF. The CDR3 DNA reads as TGTGCCAGCAGCATAAGAGGCCTAGTTGAGGAGACCCAGTACTTC.